This record covers a single T cell receptor beta chain. Its antigen target is currently unknown. One base away there is no much larger clone; base qualities are not given. The time point label, read with the paper, signifies: about 28 days (+/-7) after the second vaccine dose. According to the study, the label for this sample's treatment or condition signals: meningococcal conjugate vaccine given as trial control. Vaccinee samples were obtained from the UK trials COV001 and COV002, which included a single-blind randomized controlled phase 2/3 trial of AZD1222 (ChAdOx1 nCoV-19) in healthy adults. Trial participant PBMC samples were collected at day 0 and day 28 after the second dose for TCRbeta chain sequencing. This record belongs to a study of T cell responses to AZD1222 COVID-19 vaccine (dated by TCRdb to the early 2020s). The study in broad terms: TCR sequencing was performed for some 250 trial participants, of whom about 200 were given two doses of AZD1222 and some 26 were given two doses of MenACWY control vaccine. Trial participants were enrolled into age subgroups of 18-55, 56-69 and 70-plus years, which contained roughly 150, 30 and 60 TCR-sequenced participants, respectively. Study-wide findings and limitations: Vaccine-associated CD4 TCRs spanned the whole spike protein, with dominant responses in regions 160-218 and 743-854. Because no day 14 peak-response samples were available, the repertoires could be characterized only after the peak T cell response. Participants were mostly white British and included more females than males, and it was suggested by the authors that clonal diversity may have been underestimated. Conclusions about previously exposed vaccinees are limited, since just six AZD1222 recipients were seropositive for SARS-CoV-2 at baseline. Nearly half of unique spike-specific TCRs reportedly recognized epitopes outside regions mutated in the B.1.351 and B.1.1.7 variants. A significant rise in spike-specific TCR breadth and depth was observed after two AZD1222 doses relative to day 0 and relative to MenACWY recipients. The 56-69-year group was small, and its depth increase did not reach significance, likely because of low power.

Sequences MNHEY (CDR1) and SVGEGT (CDR2) are obtained from the germline V gene. V is pruned by 2 bases and J by 3 bases, leaving 18 bases of the junction without a gene match. The CDR3 spans 20 residues, from the cysteine through the phenylalanine. Solely the CDR3 DNA is kept, with 60 bases framed from the first base. The CDR3 regions of human TCRbeta chains were subjected to immunosequencing. The source study handled its data this way. TCRs in the repertoires were compared against a reference library of SARS-CoV-2-specific TCRs that had been generated with the MIRA antigen-specificity platform. Breadth meant the fraction of unique TCRs that were SARS-CoV-2-associated, whereas depth meant the fraction of total T cells that were SARS-CoV-2-associated. Each spike-specific TCR was assigned to its reactive spike region and to a CD4 or CD8 class using the MIRA data. Log10-transformed breadth and depth values were compared by one-way ANOVA with Sidak's multiple comparisons tests. Imported from immuneACCESS, the table was reduced by TCRdb to in-frame sequences with V and J called. These copies leave out some clones; in studies compared against another copy, an unresolved V gene accounts for under half, and the cause of the remainder is not known. The DNA gave D and trimming, while V, J and clone size come from that table. This sample comprises about 120,000 clones, approximately 90% of them detected only once. Together, the top ten hold just over 4% of the sample.

Sequencing was performed on peripheral blood, taken 28 days after the second dose of the MenACWY control vaccine. This chain joins TRBV6-2 or TRBV6-3 to TRBJ2-3, with 9 bases matching TRBD2. This receptor was taken from an adult who received the MenACWY meningococcal vaccine as a control. DNA sequence: TGTGCCAGCAGTTACCCGATTCCGGGGACCTTCCTAGCGGGGACAGATACGCAGTATTTT. It specifies CASSYPIPGTFLAGTDTQYF.